What follows are 15 T cell receptor beta chains derived from one specimen sequenced in a study of T cell responses to AZD1222 COVID-19 vaccine. Clones were sequenced by immunoSEQ multiplex PCR, and TCRdb holds only the in-frame ones, with some missing. The sample yields some 200,000 clones, under 95% seen once. Here the sequenced sample was peripheral blood, taken on day 0 of AZD1222 vaccination. The receptor source for this set is an adult in good health.

This clone came up a few times. The chain has TRBV5-1 and TRBJ2-5, with 12 bases lining up with TRBD1. CDR3 length: 15 residues. V was clipped by 3 bases and J by 5 bases; unmatched bases: 5. Looked up from germline, CDR1 is SGHRS and CDR2 is YFSETQ. DNA for the CDR3: TGCGCCAGCAGCTCCCAGGGACAGGGGGCCGAGACCCAGTACTTC. This encodes CASSSQGQGAETQYF.

The V and J genes are TRBV11-1 and TRBJ2-1; tentatively, D is TRBD2 (5 bases). Trimming removed 5 bases from V and 7 bases from J, with 12 bases in between. The CDR3 has 13 residues. In germline, CDR1 is SGHAT, CDR2 FQDESV (reference sequence). CDR3 residues: CASSPSGVNEQFF. DNA for the CDR3: TGTGCCAGCAGCCCTTCCGGGGTTAATGAGCAGTTCTTC. Together with reference TRBV11-1 and TRBJ2-1, the CDR3 gives the full variable domain: EAEVAQSPRYKITEKSQAVAFWCDPISGHATLYWYRQILGQGPELLVQFQDESVVDDSQLPKDRFSAERLKGVDSTLKIQPAELGDSAMYLCASSPSGVNEQFFGPGTRLTVL.

The rearrangement links TRBV9 to TRBJ1-2; 7 bases fit TRBD1. Per germline, CDR1 SGDLS and CDR2 YYNGEE. V was clipped by 2 bases and J by 8 bases; unmatched bases: 3. The CDR3 runs 12 residues. DNA of the CDR3: TGTGCCAGCAGCGTCGGAGGGGGCGGCTACACCTTC. Amino acids: CASSVGGGGYTF.

V and J are TRBV2 and TRBJ2-4; maybe TRBD1 (5 bases). The CDR3 has 15 amino acids. Germline lookup yields CDR1 SNHLY and CDR2 FYNNEI. Trimming removed 0 bases at V and 8 bases at J, with 14 bases between. CDR3 bases: TGTGCCAGCAGTGAAGCGCTCTACAGGCCCGACATTCAGTACTTC. Translation: CASSEALYRPDIQYF.

The chain couples TRBV11-2 to TRBJ1-6; D not certain. The CDR3 is 19 residues long. V was shortened by 0 bases and J by 0 bases, with 15 bases between the two germline ends. Germline V gives CDR1 SGHAT, CDR2 FQNNGV. CDR3 amino acids: CASSLEGYKEDSYNSPLHF. CDR3 coding DNA: TGTGCCAGCAGCTTAGAGGGGTACAAAGAGGACTCCTATAATTCACCCCTCCACTTT. Drawing the rest from reference TRBV11-2 and TRBJ1-6, the complete variable domain is EAGVAQSPRYKIIEKRQSVAFWCNPISGHATLYWYQQILGQGPKLLIQFQNNGVVDDSQLPKDRFSAERLKGVDSTLKIQPAKLEDSAVYLCASSLEGYKEDSYNSPLHFGNGTRLTVT.

In this sample, this clone turned up once. The chain combines TRBV28 with TRBJ1-2, with D uncertain. The CDR3 covers 12 residues. V shed 10 bases and J shed 8 bases, with 17 bases lying between them. Germline-derived CDR1 and CDR2 are MDHEN and SYDVKM. The CDR3, as DNA: TGTGCCACCTCCTTAGATGGGGTCGGCTACACCTTC. Protein sequence: CATSLDGVGYTF.

V gene TRBV7-2 combines with J gene TRBJ1-5; D might be TRBD1 (6 bases). Germline V gene data show CDR1 as SGHTA and CDR2 as FQGNSA. The CDR3 has 15 residues. V lost 2 bases and J 6 bases, leaving 14 bases between the germline ends. CDR3 in DNA: TGTGCCAGCAGCTTACATTCCCCGACAGGTCAGCCCCAGCATTTT. Encoded protein: CASSLHSPTGQPQHF. The whole variable domain, filled in from reference TRBV7-2 and TRBJ1-5, reads GAGVSQSPSNKVTEKGKDVELRCDPISGHTALYWYRQSLGQGLEFLIYFQGNSAPDKSGLPSDRFSAERTGGSVSTLTIQRTQQEDSAVYLCASSLHSPTGQPQHFGDGTRLSIL.

The rearrangement links TRBV13 to TRBJ2-7, with TRBD1 matching over 7 bases. From germline, CDR1 is PRHDT and CDR2 FYEKMQ (reference sequence). The trim removed 5 bases at V and 3 bases at J, leaving 4 bases unmatched. CDR3 length: 13 amino acids. The CDR3 sequence is CASSQGEDYEQYF. The CDR3 DNA reads as TGTGCCAGCAGCCAGGGGGAAGACTACGAGCAGTACTTC.

Remarks on this clone: At the DNA level, this CDR3 is encoded by other sequences in the same sample as well. The V and J genes are TRBV4-1 and TRBJ1-3; a weak D match, TRBD1 (5 bases). Germline V gene sequence: CDR1 MGHRA, CDR2 YSYEKL. The CDR3 length is 14 residues. Trimming cost V 2 bases and J 3 bases, with 8 bases left between them. The chain's CDR3 is CASSQWDRGNTIYF. The CDR3 DNA reads as TGCGCCAGCAGCCAATGGGACCGTGGAAACACCATATATTTT.

CDR3 sequence reads: CASSHLGEGGSYEQYF. Here the CDR3 DNA reads TGTGCCAGCAGCCACCTAGGGGAAGGGGGCTCCTACGAGCAGTACTTC. The chain is built from TRBV3-1 (or the pseudogene TRBV3-2) and TRBJ2-7, with a possible D match to TRBD1 (6 bases). The germline V gene has CDR1 LGHDT and CDR2 YNNKEL (reference sequence). The germline V and J ends were trimmed by 3 bases and 0 bases, with 15 bases remaining between them. This CDR3 is 16 amino acids long.

V is TRBV5-1 and J is TRBJ2-7; tentatively, D is TRBD1 or TRBD2 (6 bases each). The CDR3 consists of 15 residues. V dropped 4 bases and J dropped 2 bases, with 16 bases sitting between them. Germline CDR1 reads SGHRS; CDR2 reads YFSETQ. In DNA, the CDR3 is TGCGCCAGCAGCCGGGTGGAGGGGGGTACCTACGAGCAGTACTTC. Residues: CASSRVEGGTYEQYF.

In its sample, this clone was seen a few times. The genes are TRBV27 and TRBJ2-7; 7 bases align to TRBD2. After removal of 5 bases from V and 1 base from J, the junction contained 8 bases not matched to a gene. Germline loops: CDR1 MNHEY, CDR2 SMNVEV (reference sequence). The CDR3 length is 15 residues. The CDR3 DNA reads TGTGCCAGCAGTCAGACTAGCCACATTTCCTACGAGCAGTACTTC. It translates to CASSQTSHISYEQYF.

The rearrangement joins TRBV7-3 to TRBJ1-6; possibly TRBD1 for D (5 bases). Germline loops: CDR1 SGHTA, CDR2 FQGTGA. The CDR3 extends over 14 amino acids. Trimming took 5 bases from V and 7 from J, leaving 12 bases between them. The CDR3 nucleotides read TGTGCCAGCAGCGACCCCGGGACGAATTCACCCCTCCACTTT. This sequence encodes CASSDPGTNSPLHF.

This chain uses TRBV19 with TRBJ2-7; 11 nucleotides agree with TRBD1. CDR3 length: 15 amino acids. The ends lost 7 bases at V and 3 bases at J; junction bases unmatched: 8. Germline loops: CDR1 LNHDA, CDR2 SQIVND (reference sequence). The CDR3 nucleotides are TGTGCCAGTACCCAAGGACAGGGGGCTTACTACGAGCAGTACTTC. Protein product: CASTQGQGAYYEQYF. Complete variable domain (other parts from reference TRBV19 and TRBJ2-7): DGGITQSPKYLFRKEGQNVTLSCEQNLNHDAMYWYRQDPGQGLRLIYYSQIVNDFQKGDIAEGYSVSREKKESFPLTVTSAQKNPTAFYLCASTQGQGAYYEQYFGPGTRLTVT.

The V gene is TRBV6-5, the J gene TRBJ1-6; D gene ambiguous. This CDR3 spans 15 amino acids. Germline CDR1 reads MNHEY; CDR2 reads SVGAGI. V was cut by 0 bases and J by 3 bases, with 6 bases left in between. Here the CDR3 DNA reads TGTGCCAGCAGTTACTCGCAGGTCTATAATTCACCCCTCCACTTT. Encoded protein: CASSYSQVYNSPLHF.